These 2 T cell receptor beta chains came from one sample sequenced in a study of early T cells in non-severe SARS-CoV-2 infection. Using its own MiXCR run on the 5' RACE reads, TCRdb lists one record per CDR3 protein. Of 80,000 to 95,000 distinct CDR3 sequences listed, around 15% were seen once; the top ten hold about a tenth. Sequencing used whole blood. The receptors come from an adult who was a healthcare worker with PCR-confirmed SARS-CoV-2 infection or an uninfected control (not recorded which).

The chain carries TRBV12-3 or TRBV12-4 and TRBJ2-7, with D maybe TRBD2 (5 bases). This CDR3 is built from 15 residues. The V end was cut by 3 bases, the J end by 3 bases, with 15 bases between. CDR3 nucleotide sequence: TGTGCCAGCAGTTTGGCAGGAGGTGGATTCTACGAGCAGTACTTC. It translates to CASSLAGGGFYEQYF.

This clonotype was recorded a few times. This chain joins TRBV6-5 and TRBJ2-7; D not certain. V was clipped by 0 bases and J by 0 bases, with 3 bases between them. This CDR3 has 13 amino acids. Germline values: CDR1 MNHEY, CDR2 SVGAGI. CDR3 nucleotides: TGTGCCAGCAGTTACTCGCTCTCCTACGAGCAGTACTTC. Protein: CASSYSLSYEQYF.